The source of this T cell receptor (beta chain) is a study of long-term antiretroviral therapy in people with HIV. Points on this clone: No antigen is known for it.

Version v3.0 of the immunoSEQ assay was performed at survey level. Sequencing used immunoSEQ multiplex PCR; TCRdb keeps in-frame clones, though not all of them. This sample has some 15,000 clones, with roughly 80% found just once. For each donor, at least one pre-ART and at least two post-ART PBMC samples were available. The content of samples before DNA extraction was roughly 0.95-11 million cryopreserved PBMC. In germline, CDR1 is SGHTA, CDR2 FQGTGA. Trimming cost V 3 bases and J 0 bases, with 7 bases left between them. The CDR3 has 14 residues. Findings and limits, study-wide: CDR3 lengths in HIV samples spanned a narrower range than controls. All time points showed a repertoire dominated by clones expanded before ART.

The TCR sequence derives from a man between 18 and 29 years old with HIV. The sample in question was unsorted PBMCs, obtained 0.1 years after starting antiretroviral therapy. V gene TRBV7-3 combines with J gene TRBJ2-3; unclear D gene. The CDR3 DNA reads TGTGCCAGCAGCTTTCTCACGAGCACAGATACGCAGTATTTT. It is translated as CASSFLTSTDTQYF.